What follows are 22 T cell receptor beta chains derived from one specimen sequenced in a study of blood T cell repertoires in COVID-19. Libraries were prepared by immunoSEQ multiplex PCR; TCRdb keeps only in-frame clonotypes and omits some of them. The sample has approximately 110,000 clones; approximately 74% are singletons. The sample was peripheral blood. Every receptor here comes from a man older than 75 with COVID-19, enrolled during active disease.

This chain connects TRBV5-1 to TRBJ1-6; 7 nucleotides match TRBD1. The CDR3 runs 16 residues. Germline V gene lookup returns CDR1 SGHRS and CDR2 YFSETQ. V dropped 3 bases and J dropped 6; count of bases not matched to a gene: 9. CDR3 amino acids: CASSSGQEQPNSPLHF. The CDR3 nucleotides are TGCGCCAGCAGCTCCGGACAGGAACAACCTAATTCACCCCTCCACTTT. The complete variable domain, with remaining parts taken from reference TRBV5-1 and TRBJ1-6, reads KAGVTQTPRYLIKTRGQQVTLSCSPISGHRSVSWYQQTPGQGLQFLFEYFSETQRNKGNFPGRFSGRQFSNSRSEMNVSTLELGDSALYLCASSSGQEQPNSPLHFGNGTRLTVT.

The rearrangement uses TRBV28 and TRBJ2-7, with TRBD1 as a possible D gene (6 bases). V lost 6 bases to trimming and J lost 3 bases, with 12 bases between them. This CDR3 spans 13 amino acids. Per the germline V gene, CDR1 is MDHEN and CDR2 is SYDVKM. CDR3 loop: CASSPSTGYEQYF. The CDR3 coding sequence is TGTGCCAGCAGCCCCTCGACAGGCTACGAGCAGTACTTC.

This clone was detected a few times. The chain employs TRBV5-5 and TRBJ2-7; tentative D call: TRBD2 (5 bases). The CDR3 has 14 amino acids. Germline V gives CDR1 SGHKS, CDR2 YYEKEE (reference sequence). Trimming pared 3 bases from V and 3 bases from J, leaving 13 bases between. This CDR3 reads CASSYPSRDYEQYF. The CDR3 bases are TGTGCCAGCAGCTATCCTAGCCGGGACTACGAGCAGTACTTC.

This clone was observed a single time. The J gene is TRBJ2-3, the V gene TRBV5-4, with 13 bases matching TRBD2. CDR3 size: 17 residues. Germline lookup yields CDR1 SGHNT and CDR2 YYREEE (reference sequence). V gave up 4 bases and J gave up 0 bases; unmatched junction bases: 5. CDR3 nucleotides: TGTGCCAGCAGCAGGGGGACTAGCGGGACTAGCACAGATACGCAGTATTTT. It yields the protein CASSRGTSGTSTDTQYF.

The CDR3 protein is CASSYGLAGYEQYF. DNA of the CDR3: TGTGCCAGCAGTTACGGACTAGCGGGCTACGAGCAGTACTTC. V usage is TRBV6-5 and J usage is TRBJ2-7, with 11 bases lining up with TRBD2. Losses at the gene ends were 2 bases for V and 3 bases for J; bases not matched to a gene: 0. This CDR3 spans 14 amino acids. The germline V gene has CDR1 MNHEY and CDR2 SVGAGI.

The chain recombines TRBV5-1 with TRBJ1-1, with TRBD1 identical over 7 bases. Per germline, CDR1 SGHRS and CDR2 YFSETQ. The CDR3 consists of 13 residues. The J segment lost 7 bases and the V segment lost 5 bases, leaving 8 bases of the junction unmatched. The CDR3 sequence: CASRHGTALEAFF. DNA of the CDR3: TGCGCCAGCAGACACGGGACAGCTCTTGAAGCTTTCTTT.

V usage is TRBV11-2 and J usage is TRBJ2-1, with TRBD1 as a possible D gene (6 bases). The germline CDR1 and CDR2 sequences are SGHAT and FQNNGV. V lost 3 bases and J lost 9, with 12 bases in between. The CDR3 totals 13 residues. CDR3 nucleotide sequence: TGTGCCAGCAGCTTTATTGTGGACAGTGAGCAGTTCTTC. Translated: CASSFIVDSEQFF.

This chain links TRBV11-2 with TRBJ2-7; 11 nucleotides agree with TRBD1. Germline V lookup: CDR1 SGHAT, CDR2 FQNNGV. With V trimmed by 6 bases and J by 1 base, 5 bases remained unmatched. This CDR3 comprises 15 residues. The CDR3 loop reads CASRGDRGVSYEQYF. The CDR3 DNA follows: TGTGCCAGCAGGGGGGACAGGGGGGTATCCTACGAGCAGTACTTC.

The chain has TRBV18 and TRBJ2-1; D unclear. The CDR3 loop spans 13 amino acids. Trimming removed 3 bases from V and 3 bases from J, with 6 bases in between. The germline V gene has CDR1 KGHSH and CDR2 LQKENI. CDR3 DNA: TGTGCCAGCTCACCCCCAGGCTACAATGAGCAGTTCTTC. This codes for CASSPPGYNEQFF.

The rearrangement uses TRBV5-1 and TRBJ1-1; 8 bases are shared with TRBD1. From germline, CDR1 is SGHRS and CDR2 YFSETQ. CDR3 length: 14 amino acids. Unmatched junction bases numbered 5, after V lost 3 bases and J lost 4 bases. CDR3 protein: CASSWGQEPTEAFF. The DNA of the CDR3 is TGCGCCAGCAGCTGGGGACAGGAACCCACTGAAGCTTTCTTT.

This chain joins TRBV28 and TRBJ2-7; D remains unclear. V was clipped by 5 bases and J by 3 bases, with 5 bases between them. Germline CDR1 MDHEN, CDR2 SYDVKM. The CDR3 extends over 11 amino acids. CDR3 sequence reads: CASSRGYEQYF. The CDR3 coding sequence is TGTGCCAGCAGTCGAGGCTACGAGCAGTACTTC.

This clone was detected once. The chain combines TRBV5-1 with TRBJ1-2, with a possible D match to TRBD1 (6 bases). Germline assignment: CDR1 SGHRS and CDR2 YFSETQ. Trimming removed 1 base from V and 2 bases from J, with 18 bases in between. The CDR3 totals 17 residues. The CDR3 here is CASSLRADSLLNYGYTF. The CDR3 coding sequence is TGCGCCAGCAGCTTGAGAGCGGACAGCCTCTTAAACTATGGCTACACCTTC.

The rearrangement uses TRBV2 and TRBJ2-5, with 12 bases matching TRBD1. CDR1 is SNHLY, CDR2 FYNNEI, per germline. The J segment lost 4 bases and the V segment lost 6 bases, leaving 3 bases of the junction unmatched. CDR3 size: 14 residues. CDR3 residues: CASSGTGGRETQYF. DNA of the CDR3: TGTGCCAGCAGCGGGACAGGGGGCCGAGAGACCCAGTACTTC.

Here the CDR3 reads CASSPNTGELFF. The CDR3 coding sequence is TGTGCCAGTAGTCCTAACACCGGGGAGCTGTTTTTT. This chain connects TRBV19 to TRBJ2-2, with D uncertain. Germline values: CDR1 LNHDA, CDR2 SQIVND (reference sequence). V lost 5 bases to trimming and J lost 2 bases, with 3 bases between them. The length of the CDR3 is 12 residues.

This chain links TRBV2 with TRBJ2-3, with D perhaps TRBD1 (5 bases). This CDR3 contains 13 residues. V dropped 5 bases and J dropped 11 bases, with 17 bases sitting between them. The germline gives CDR1 SNHLY, CDR2 FYNNEI. CDR3 region: CASSSSDWGGQYF. The CDR3 DNA sequence: TGTGCCAGCAGTTCCTCCGACTGGGGCGGGCAGTATTTT.

The CDR3 nucleotides are TGTGCCAGCAGCCTCCTACAGCGGGGTGGGTCCGAGCAGTACTTC. Encoded protein: CASSLLQRGGSEQYF. V gene TRBV12-1 combines with J gene TRBJ2-7; no check of the table's D call, TRBD2, against the DNA was made. TRBV12-1 is a documented pseudogene. This CDR3 spans 15 amino acids.

This chain connects TRBV7-6 to TRBJ2-7; 10 bases map to TRBD1. After removal of 5 bases from V and 2 bases from J, the junction contained 6 bases not matched to a gene. Germline-derived CDR1 and CDR2 are SGHVS and FNYEAQ. CDR3 length equals 15 residues. The CDR3 bases are TGTGCCAGCAGCCCCATGGGACAGGGGACCTACGAGCAGTACTTC. This translates into CASSPMGQGTYEQYF.

This clone was observed a few times. The chain recombines TRBV7-8 with TRBJ2-6; 7 bases line up with TRBD2. The CDR3 contains 16 residues. Germline CDR1 reads SGHVS; CDR2 reads FQNEAQ. Unmatched junction bases numbered 2, after V lost 1 base and J lost 2 bases. The CDR3 DNA reads TGTGCCAGCAGCTTAGAGCGGGGTCCTGGGGCCAACGTCCTGACTTTC. This codes for CASSLERGPGANVLTF.

The J gene is TRBJ2-2, the V gene TRBV10-3; a possible D gene is TRBD1 (5 bases). The CDR3 is made up of 16 amino acids. Trimming pared 0 bases from V and 7 bases from J, leaving 15 bases between. Germline-derived CDR1 and CDR2 are ENHRY and SYGVKD. In nucleotides, the CDR3 is TGTGCCATCAGTGAGTCGTCATGGGCCCAGGGCGGGGAGCTGTTTTTT. It encodes CAISESSWAQGGELFF.

This sequence joins TRBV28 and TRBJ2-7, with 13 positions matching TRBD2. This CDR3 is 18 amino acids long. The germline V gene has CDR1 MDHEN and CDR2 SYDVKM. V was clipped by 2 bases and J by 0 bases; unmatched bases: 7. The CDR3 bases are TGTGCCAGCAGTTTAGACGGGACTAGCGGGGCCGTCTCCTACGAGCAGTACTTC. It encodes CASSLDGTSGAVSYEQYF.

The rearrangement uses TRBV28 and TRBJ1-6, with D possibly matching TRBD1 (6 bases). Germline V lookup: CDR1 MDHEN, CDR2 SYDVKM. The CDR3 sequence is 15 residues long. The V and J ends lost 7 bases and 5 bases respectively, with 15 bases between them. The CDR3, as DNA: TGTGCCAGCAATCCGGCGGGGGCAAATAATTCACCCCTCCACTTT. Amino acids: CASNPAGANNSPLHF. The complete variable domain, with remaining parts taken from reference TRBV28 and TRBJ1-6, reads DVKVTQSSRYLVKRTGEKVFLECVQDMDHENMFWYRQDPGLGLRLIYFSYDVKMKEKGDIPEGYSVSREKKERFSLILESASTNQTSMYLCASNPAGANNSPLHFGNGTRLTVT.

The chain uses TRBV9 and TRBJ2-1; 7 nucleotides match TRBD2. V shed 4 bases and J 7 bases; nucleotides not matched to a gene: 11. The CDR3 loop spans 15 amino acids. Germline values: CDR1 SGDLS, CDR2 YYNGEE. The CDR3, as DNA: TGTGCCAGCAGCCCTAGACTAGCTCCAGAGAATGAGCAGTTCTTC. Its translation is CASSPRLAPENEQFF.